These 25 T cell receptor beta chains were all obtained from the same sample, sequenced in a study of T cell responses to AZD1222 COVID-19 vaccine. Method: immunoSEQ multiplex PCR; TCRdb's copy keeps in-frame clones and lacks some. The data hold about 110,000 clones, with over 85% observed a single time. The starting material was peripheral blood, obtained 28 days after the second AZD1222 dose. The receptors come from an adult who received the AZD1222 COVID-19 vaccine.

V usage is TRBV18 and J usage is TRBJ1-1; D is unresolved. V lost 0 bases, J lost 5 bases, and 7 bases lay in between. CDR3 length: 13 residues. The V gene's germline CDR1 is KGHSH and CDR2 LQKENI. The CDR3 bases are TGTGCCAGCTCACCACCCGGTCAGACTGAAGCTTTCTTT. It translates to CASSPPGQTEAFF.

The table lists this clone with a few counts. The V gene is TRBV5-1, the J gene TRBJ2-3, with TRBD2 matching over 9 bases. The V gene end was trimmed by 0 bases and the J gene end by 8 bases; junction bases not matched to a gene: 10. This CDR3 contains 16 residues. Germline CDR1 reads SGHRS; CDR2 reads YFSETQ. CDR3 nucleotides: TGCGCCAGCAGCTTGGTCCCTAGCGGGGCCGGGGGTACGCAGTATTTT. It yields the protein CASSLVPSGAGGTQYF.

This clone was seen a handful of times. The rearrangement uses TRBV6-2 or TRBV6-3 and TRBJ2-7; 14 nucleotides line up with TRBD2. The CDR3 spans 17 residues. The junction had 7 bases not matched to a gene; V was cut back by 2 bases and J by 4 bases. CDR1 and CDR2 from the germline V gene are MNHEY and SVGEGT. The DNA for the CDR3 is TGTGCCAGCAGTTACAATAGGACTAGCGGGAGGAGGTACGAGCAGTACTTC. Amino acids: CASSYNRTSGRRYEQYF.

V and J are TRBV28 and TRBJ2-7, with a weak D call TRBD1 (6 bases). Trimming took off 6 bases at V and 4 bases at J, with 19 bases between the two ends. Germline V gene sequence: CDR1 MDHEN, CDR2 SYDVKM. The CDR3 is 15 amino acids. CDR3 residues: CASSDLRGDLYEQYF. In DNA form, the CDR3 reads TGTGCCAGCAGCGACCTCAGGGGTGACTTGTACGAGCAGTACTTC.

This clone was counted a single time. The chain couples TRBV28 to TRBJ1-2, with TRBD1 matching over 7 bases. There are 14 residues in the CDR3. CDR1 is MDHEN and CDR2 is SYDVKM in the germline V gene. V trimming: 2 bases; J trimming: 7 bases; junction bases outside the gene matches: 7. For the CDR3, the DNA is TGTGCCAGCAGTTTAGGACAGGCGGCCTTTGGCTACACCTTC. Its protein product is CASSLGQAAFGYTF.

Here the CDR3 DNA reads TGTGCCGGGGCGACAGGGTTCGACACTGAAGCTTTCTTT. Translated, it gives CAGATGFDTEAFF. The rearrangement uses TRBV11-2 and TRBJ1-1; 7 nucleotides agree with TRBD1. Per the germline V gene, CDR1 is SGHAT and CDR2 is FQNNGV. V trimming: 11 bases; J trimming: 3 bases; junction bases outside the gene matches: 9. The CDR3 covers 13 residues.

The V call is TRBV7-9, the J call TRBJ1-1, with D unresolved. The CDR3 totals 14 residues. V dropped 5 bases and J dropped 2 bases, with 12 bases sitting between them. Germline-derived CDR1 and CDR2 are SEHNR and FQNEAQ (reference sequence). The CDR3, as DNA: TGTGCCAGCAGCCTAGGCCAGGAAAACACTGAAGCTTTCTTT. Its protein is CASSLGQENTEAFF.

This clone was counted a few times. The rearrangement links TRBV5-5 to TRBJ1-6; D is unresolved. V was trimmed by 0 bases and J by 15 bases, leaving 10 bases between them. This CDR3 comprises 12 residues. CDR1 SGHKS and CDR2 YYEKEE come from the germline V gene (reference sequence). This CDR3 is CASSLDAGGLHF. CDR3 nucleotides: TGTGCCAGCAGCTTGGACGCGGGCGGCCTCCACTTT. Drawing the rest from reference TRBV5-5 and TRBJ1-6, the complete variable domain is DAGVTQSPTHLIKTRGQQVTLRCSPISGHKSVSWYQQVLGQGPQFIFQYYEKEERGRGNFPDRFSARQFPNYSSELNVNALLLGDSALYLCASSLDAGGLHFGNGTRLTVT.

The gene calls are TRBV6-5 and TRBJ2-7; 9 nucleotides agree with TRBD1. Per germline, CDR1 MNHEY and CDR2 SVGAGI. This CDR3 region has 16 residues. The ends lost 0 bases at V and 9 bases at J; junction bases unmatched: 12. CDR3 DNA: TGTGCCAGCAGTTACTCCGTCGGACAGGGGCCGTGGGGGCAGTACTTC. This gives the protein CASSYSVGQGPWGQYF.

The chain joins TRBV28 to TRBJ2-3, with TRBD2 matching 11 bases. Unmatched junction bases numbered 5, after V lost 2 bases and J lost 4 bases. This CDR3 contains 16 residues. From germline, CDR1 is MDHEN and CDR2 SYDVKM. CDR3 region: CASSLGLAGLPDTQYF. The CDR3 nucleotides are TGTGCCAGCAGTTTAGGACTAGCGGGTCTCCCAGATACGCAGTATTTT.

The V and J genes are TRBV6-1 and TRBJ1-6; weak D call: TRBD1 (6 bases). V was trimmed by 2 bases and J by 9 bases, leaving 17 bases between them. The CDR3 consists of 16 residues. Germline-derived CDR1 and CDR2 are MNHNS and SASEGT. The CDR3 reads CASSESGPGEVSPLHF. The CDR3 nucleotides are TGTGCCAGCAGTGAATCTGGGCCAGGGGAGGTTTCACCCCTCCACTTT.

The chain has TRBV5-7 and TRBJ2-5; TRBD1 agrees at 12 bases. TRBV5-7 is filed as an ORF, its function uncertain. The CDR3 sequence is 15 residues long. Trimming cost V 4 bases and J 5 bases; bases outside gene matches: 6. CDR3 loop: CASSPGQGAVETQYF. DNA for the CDR3: TGTGCCAGCAGCCCGGGACAGGGGGCGGTTGAGACCCAGTACTTC.

V usage is TRBV3-1 (or the pseudogene TRBV3-2) and J usage is TRBJ2-1, with a weak D call TRBD2 (6 bases). The CDR3 runs to 18 residues. V lost 4 bases to trimming and J lost 2 bases, with 21 bases between them. Germline lookup yields CDR1 LGHDT and CDR2 YNNKEL (reference sequence). The DNA of the CDR3 is TGTGCCAGCAGCCCCAAGGGCCCGTTAGCGGTTACCTACAATGAGCAGTTCTTC. It yields the protein CASSPKGPLAVTYNEQFF.

V gene TRBV5-1 combines with J gene TRBJ2-5; 9 bases map to TRBD2. The CDR3 runs to 15 residues. V lost 2 bases and J lost 1; bases outside the gene matches: 3. Germline assignment: CDR1 SGHRS and CDR2 YFSETQ. This CDR3 reads CASSFLAGSQETQYF. CDR3 DNA: TGCGCCAGCAGCTTCCTAGCGGGATCCCAAGAGACCCAGTACTTC.

CDR3 loop: CASNPIGAHTEAFF. As DNA, the CDR3 is TGTGCCAGCAACCCGATTGGAGCTCACACTGAAGCTTTCTTT. V and J are TRBV6-5 and TRBJ1-1; D unclear. Trimming left V 7 bases short and J 3 bases short, with 15 bases between. The CDR3 runs to 14 residues. CDR1 and CDR2 from the germline V gene are MNHEY and SVGAGI.

The chain carries TRBV6-5 and TRBJ1-1; 8 bases are shared with TRBD1. Trimming at V came to 6 bases and at J to 3 bases, leaving 6 bases not matched to a gene. This CDR3 region has 14 residues. The germline gives CDR1 MNHEY, CDR2 SVGAGI. The CDR3 spells CASSSGQGYTEAFF. The CDR3 DNA reads TGTGCCAGCAGCTCCGGACAGGGTTACACTGAAGCTTTCTTT.

The chain has TRBV28 and TRBJ1-2; the match to TRBD1 covers 9 bases. V gave up 3 bases and J gave up 4 bases; unmatched junction bases: 6. This CDR3 is 15 amino acids long. Per germline, CDR1 MDHEN and CDR2 SYDVKM. The CDR3 DNA sequence: TGTGCCAGCAGTTTCCCCGGGACAGGGCCCTATGGCTACACCTTC. The encoded protein is CASSFPGTGPYGYTF.

The chain uses TRBV2 and TRBJ1-5; D not certain. Germline V gives CDR1 SNHLY, CDR2 FYNNEI. CDR3 size: 16 residues. Trimming took off 5 bases at V and 0 bases at J, with 14 bases between the two ends. CDR3 nucleotides: TGTGCCAGCAGTCCTTTAGACGGAGGTAGCAATCAGCCCCAGCATTTT. Encoded protein: CASSPLDGGSNQPQHF.

The J gene is TRBJ2-3, the V gene TRBV2, with D uncertain. Germline CDR1 SNHLY, CDR2 FYNNEI. The CDR3 sequence is 12 residues long. Trimming shortened V by 6 bases and J by 7 bases, and 11 bases separated the two germline ends. This chain's CDR3 is CASSETGNTQYF. The CDR3 DNA sequence: TGTGCCAGCAGCGAAACTGGAAATACGCAGTATTTT.

The chain employs TRBV5-1 and TRBJ2-2; 10 bases map to TRBD2. The CDR3 totals 17 residues. Trimming removed 1 base from V and 2 bases from J; junction bases left unmatched: 5. The germline V gene has CDR1 SGHRS and CDR2 YFSETQ. The CDR3 DNA reads TGCGCCAGCAGCTTGATGCCTAGCGGGGGTAACACCGGGGAGCTGTTTTTT. It encodes CASSLMPSGGNTGELFF.

This clone was observed a single time. The rearrangement uses TRBV28 and TRBJ2-1; 11 bases align to TRBD1. Germline values: CDR1 MDHEN, CDR2 SYDVKM. The CDR3 length is 15 residues. V trimming: 6 bases; J trimming: 7 bases; junction bases outside the gene matches: 8. The chain's CDR3 is CASSARGQGGNEQFF. CDR3 nucleotides: TGTGCCAGCAGCGCTAGGGGACAGGGGGGAAATGAGCAGTTCTTC.

This chain connects TRBV5-1 to TRBJ2-7; D call uncertain. This CDR3 has 11 amino acids. Germline V gene data show CDR1 as SGHRS and CDR2 as YFSETQ. Between the trimmed V and J ends, which lost 2 bases and 7 bases, there was a span of 7 bases. CDR3 sequence (DNA): TGCGCCAGCAGCTTTAGGGAAGAGCAGTACTTC. This translates into CASSFREEQYF.

CDR3 DNA sequence: TGTGCCAGCAGCCCGAGCATAGCGGGAGGGGGTGGAGAGACCCAGTACTTC. Encoded protein: CASSPSIAGGGGETQYF. The chain combines TRBV28 with TRBJ2-5; 11 nucleotides align to TRBD2. After removal of 6 bases from V and 4 bases from J, the junction contained 13 bases not matched to a gene. Germline CDR1 MDHEN, CDR2 SYDVKM. The CDR3 has 17 residues.

J is TRBJ2-7 and V is TRBV4-1; D is undetermined. Trimming took 4 bases from V and 2 from J, leaving 12 bases between them. The CDR3 is 14 amino acids. CDR1 is MGHRA, CDR2 YSYEKL, per germline. The CDR3 loop reads CASSLDWTAYEQYF. In nucleotides, the CDR3 is TGCGCCAGCAGCCTAGACTGGACCGCCTACGAGCAGTACTTC.

V gene TRBV28 combines with J gene TRBJ1-5; D not resolved. CDR1 is MDHEN, CDR2 SYDVKM, per germline. V lost 7 bases to trimming and J lost 2 bases, with 9 bases between them. This CDR3 region has 13 residues. CDR3 nucleotide sequence: TGTGCCAGCACGACGGCGGGCAATCAGCCCCAGCATTTT. It is translated as CASTTAGNQPQHF.